A selection of T cell receptor beta chains follows, all from one sample in a study of cytomegalovirus exposure and HLA in healthy donors. Sequencing was performed with immunoSEQ multiplex PCR; in TCRdb, only in-frame clones are kept and a portion is missing. The sample has 170,000 or so clones, 84% seen once; the top ten hold under 5%. The sequenced sample was PBMCs. The receptors here all came from a man aged 18 to 35 in good health and CMV-seronegative. Both conserved end residues are part of each CDR3. The order of the fields is V gene, D gene, clone size, J gene, CDR3 protein, CDR3 DNA. A D gene is named only where the DNA matches it firmly. The size field is filled for only some rows; it gives once, few, many or a size class.

TRBV27,TRBD1,NA,TRBJ1-2,CASSASGQGYGYTF,TGTGCCAGCAGTGCATCCGGACAGGGCTATGGCTACACCTTC
TRBV4-1,TRBD1,NA,TRBJ2-1,CASSLSGQGQSDEQFF,TGCGCCAGCAGCCTTTCGGGACAGGGCCAATCGGATGAGCAGTTCTTC
TRBV28,NA,NA,TRBJ2-1,CAGLTSYNEQFF,TGTGCCGGGTTGACTTCTTACAATGAGCAGTTCTTC
TRBV5-5,NA,few,TRBJ2-7,CASSPKGRGSSYEQYF,TGTGCCAGCAGCCCAAAGGGCAGGGGATCTAGCTACGAGCAGTACTTC
TRBV9,TRBD2,NA,TRBJ2-7,CASSSNPTSGGTYEQYF,TGTGCCAGCAGCAGCAACCCTACCAGCGGGGGTACCTACGAGCAGTACTTC
TRBV27,TRBD1,NA,TRBJ1-2,CASTPRAGGGGYTF,TGTGCCAGCACCCCCAGGGCAGGGGGAGGAGGCTACACCTTC
TRBV4-3,NA,few,TRBJ2-7,CASSEGVVAYEQYF,TGCGCCAGCAGCGAGGGGGTCGTTGCCTACGAGCAGTACTTC
TRBV9,TRBD1,NA,TRBJ1-2,CASSPPYGQALTF,TGTGCCAGCAGCCCCCCCTATGGACAGGCTTTGACCTTC
TRBV18,TRBD1,NA,TRBJ1-4,CASSPQQGGEKLFF,TGTGCCAGCTCACCACAACAGGGGGGTGAAAAACTGTTTTTT
TRBV7-2,NA,few,TRBJ2-7,CASSSPHGGIYEQYF,TGTGCCAGCAGCTCACCCCACGGCGGGATCTACGAGCAGTACTTC
TRBV28,TRBD1,NA,TRBJ1-5,CASSLQGAGNQPQHF,TGTGCCAGCAGTTTACAGGGGGCTGGGAATCAGCCCCAGCATTTT
TRBV19,NA,NA,TRBJ2-5,CASRGAGETQYF,TGTGCCAGTAGGGGTGCGGGGGAGACCCAGTACTTC
TRBV19,TRBD1,NA,TRBJ2-6,CASSWDRDSGANVLTF,TGTGCCAGTAGTTGGGACAGGGACTCTGGGGCCAACGTCCTGACTTTC
TRBV30,TRBD1,NA,TRBJ2-1,CAWRSRTGAGVSYNEQFF,TGTGCCTGGAGGAGCCGGACAGGGGCGGGAGTGTCCTACAATGAGCAGTTCTTC
TRBV6-1,NA,NA,TRBJ2-7,CASSESGATSYEQYF,TGTGCCAGCAGTGAAAGCGGAGCGACCTCCTACGAGCAGTACTTC
TRBV27,NA,NA,TRBJ1-2,CASRRGGLYPNYGYTF,TGTGCCAGCCGACGGGGGGGACTTTACCCTAACTATGGCTACACCTTC
TRBV15,NA,few,TRBJ2-6,CATSRGGEGGTGANVLTF,TGTGCCACCAGCAGAGGAGGGGAAGGGGGAACTGGGGCCAACGTCCTGACTTTC
TRBV9,NA,NA,TRBJ2-1,CASSTTTTGDPFF,TGTGCCAGCAGCACCACTACTACGGGGGACCCGTTCTTC
TRBV6-6,NA,NA,TRBJ1-5,CASSFSDSNQPQHF,TGTGCCTCATCATTCTCAGATAGCAATCAGCCCCAGCATTTT
TRBV5-1,TRBD2,NA,TRBJ2-7,CASSPGLDYIEQYF,TGCGCCAGCAGCCCGGGACTAGACTATATCGAGCAGTACTTC
TRBV19,TRBD1,NA,TRBJ2-7,CASSPKPPGQGLYEQYF,TGTGCCAGTAGTCCCAAGCCTCCGGGACAGGGTCTCTACGAGCAGTACTTC
TRBV18,NA,NA,TRBJ2-1,CASSPRLTNPRTTRENEQFF,TGTGCCAGCTCACCCCGACTTACTAATCCGAGGACTACCCGAGAGAATGAGCAGTTCTTC
TRBV5-1,TRBD1,NA,TRBJ2-3,CASSLGRGPRSTDTQYF,TGCGCCAGCAGCTTGGGAAGGGGGCCCAGAAGCACAGATACGCAGTATTTT
TRBV7-9,NA,NA,TRBJ2-5,CASSRDGGGTQYF,TGTGCCAGCAGTAGAGACGGGGGAGGGACCCAGTACTTC
TRBV6-1,TRBD1,NA,TRBJ2-5,CASRGDRGDETQYF,TGTGCCAGCAGAGGAGACAGGGGAGACGAGACCCAGTACTTC
TRBV27,TRBD1,NA,TRBJ1-5,CASSFPGQGQPQHF,TGTGCCAGCAGTTTCCCAGGACAGGGACAGCCCCAGCATTTT
TRBV5-6,NA,NA,TRBJ1-2,CASSLALGGPHYTF,TGTGCCAGCAGCTTGGCCCTCGGAGGACCCCACTACACCTTC
TRBV11-3,TRBD2,NA,TRBJ2-4,CASSLVGGTSGRVDIQYF,TGTGCCAGCAGCTTAGTGGGTGGGACTAGCGGGAGGGTCGACATTCAGTACTTC
TRBV7-3,NA,NA,TRBJ2-7,CASSLTPGAYEQYF,TGTGCCAGCAGCTTAACGCCAGGGGCCTACGAGCAGTACTTC
TRBV2,TRBD1,once,TRBJ1-6,CASTERTGGSPLHF,TGTGCCAGCACAGAGAGGACAGGGGGTTCACCCCTCCACTTT
TRBV7-9,NA,once,TRBJ1-1,CASSLEKGGYTEAFF,TGTGCCAGCAGCTTAGAAAAGGGAGGGTACACTGAAGCTTTCTTT
TRBV6-1,NA,few,TRBJ1-6,CASSEARAGNSPLHF,TGTGCCAGCAGTGAAGCAAGGGCAGGGAATTCACCCCTCCACTTT
TRBV28,NA,NA,TRBJ2-2,CASSWGEMNTGELFF,TGTGCCAGCAGTTGGGGAGAAATGAACACCGGGGAGCTGTTTTTT
TRBV10-3,TRBD1,NA,TRBJ1-1,CAISEGTGNTEAFF,TGTGCCATCAGTGAAGGGACAGGGAACACTGAAGCTTTCTTT
TRBV11-1,NA,NA,TRBJ1-2,CASSLPGGDYGYTF,TGTGCCAGCAGCTTACCGGGCGGGGACTATGGCTACACCTTC
TRBV27,NA,NA,TRBJ2-1,CASSLSQYNEQFF,TGTGCCAGCAGTTTATCCCAATACAATGAGCAGTTCTTC
TRBV2,TRBD1,NA,TRBJ2-7,CASSGGTGAGEQYF,TGTGCCAGCAGTGGGGGGACAGGGGCGGGGGAGCAGTACTTC
TRBV19,NA,NA,TRBJ2-2,CASNFGEGGELFF,TGTGCCAGTAACTTCGGGGAAGGGGGGGAGCTGTTTTTT
TRBV7-9,NA,NA,TRBJ2-3,CASSSAGLNTDTQYF,TGTGCCAGCAGCTCAGCGGGCCTGAACACAGATACGCAGTATTTT
TRBV5-5,TRBD2,NA,TRBJ2-7,CASTWGGTEVSYEQYF,TGTGCCAGCACTTGGGGGGGAACAGAAGTCTCCTACGAGCAGTACTTC